What follows are 32 T cell receptor beta chains derived from one specimen sequenced in a study of beta chain features in type 1 diabetes. Notes on the study in general: Type 1 diabetes patients had TCRB CDR3s that were shorter (moderately but significantly so) in all four CD4+ subsets.

Expressed TCRB transcripts were sequenced because the isolated RNA had all been reverse transcribed beforehand. Repertoires were generated with immunoSEQ multiplex PCR, while TCRdb's copy carries only in-frame clones and drops some. The sample records over 600,000 clones, roughly an eighth being singletons. Their cognate antigens are unknown. The material sequenced was naive CD4+ T cells from blood. All receptors derive from a man aged 25 to 40 with type 1 diabetes.

V gene TRBV5-6 combines with J gene TRBJ1-1; unclear D gene. This CDR3 is 13 amino acids long. V gave up 2 bases and J gave up 4 bases, with 9 bases separating them. Germline V CDR1 and CDR2: SGHDT, YYEEEE. Here the CDR3 DNA reads TGTGCCAGCAGCTTCGAACGGGGCACTGAAGCTTTCTTT. Its translation is CASSFERGTEAFF.

The CDR3 region is CASSQEEGVNVGSTDTQYF. The CDR3 DNA sequence: TGCGCCAGCAGCCAAGAAGAAGGCGTAAACGTGGGTAGCACAGATACGCAGTATTTT. The chain is built from TRBV4-3 and TRBJ2-3; the D is unclear. The CDR3 is made up of 19 amino acids. Trimming removed 0 bases at V and 0 bases at J, with 19 bases between. Germline lookup yields CDR1 LGHNA and CDR2 YSLEER.

This rearrangement joins TRBV4-2 to TRBJ2-1, with 9 bases aligning to TRBD1. The CDR3 extends over 15 amino acids. J gave up 1 base and V 3 bases, and 1 base lay outside the gene matches. Germline V gene data show CDR1 as LGHNA and CDR2 as YNFKEQ. This CDR3 reads CASSQTGGSYNEQFF. The CDR3 DNA is TGTGCCAGCAGCCAGACAGGGGGTTCCTACAATGAGCAGTTCTTC.

This clone turned up a few times. This sequence joins TRBV7-2 and TRBJ2-4; D call uncertain. The length of the CDR3 is 15 residues. The V end was cut by 1 base, the J end by 0 bases, with 7 bases between. Germline CDR1 is SGHTA and CDR2 is FQGNSA. CDR3 bases: TGTGCCAGCAGCTTAGGATCCCTAGCCAAAAACATTCAGTACTTC. This sequence encodes CASSLGSLAKNIQYF.

V gene TRBV12-5 combines with J gene TRBJ2-2; TRBD1 agrees at 9 bases. V gave up 4 bases and J gave up 0 bases; unmatched junction bases: 3. Germline CDR1 reads LGHNT; CDR2 reads FRNRAP. The CDR3 contains 16 residues. CDR3: CASGSRQGANTGELFF. In DNA, the CDR3 is TGTGCTAGTGGTTCCCGACAGGGGGCGAACACCGGGGAGCTGTTTTTT.

J is TRBJ2-3 and V is TRBV28, with 7 bases fitting TRBD1. The length of the CDR3 is 16 residues. Germline trimming cut 5 bases from V and 0 bases from J; bases unmatched to any gene: 8. CDR1 and CDR2 (germline): MDHEN, SYDVKM. The CDR3 nucleotides are TGTGCCAGCAGTCCCCCTTTGGGACAGAGCACAGATACGCAGTATTTT. This encodes CASSPPLGQSTDTQYF.

This clone was found a few times. V is TRBV5-1 and J is TRBJ2-6; 10 bases are a match to TRBD1. V shed 4 bases, J shed 1 base, and the junction held 5 bases outside the gene matches. Germline V gene lookup returns CDR1 SGHRS and CDR2 YFSETQ. The CDR3 has 17 amino acids. CDR3 nucleotide sequence: TGCGCCAGCAGCCCCCGGGACAGGGGTTCTGGGGCCAACGTCCTGACTTTC. This codes for CASSPRDRGSGANVLTF.

In its sample, this clone was seen a few times. The chain couples TRBV2 to TRBJ1-1, with TRBD1 as a possible D gene (5 bases). CDR3 length equals 14 residues. Germline loops: CDR1 SNHLY, CDR2 FYNNEI. The V end lost 7 bases, the J end lost 0 bases, and 12 bases lay between the germline ends. This CDR3 reads CASTLDTVNTEAFF. CDR3 DNA: TGTGCCAGCACCCTGGACACCGTGAACACTGAAGCTTTCTTT.

The chain recombines TRBV2 with TRBJ1-5, with 9 bases that match TRBD1. The germline gives CDR1 SNHLY, CDR2 FYNNEI. This CDR3 is built from 16 residues. J lost 2 bases, V lost 7 bases, and 9 bases had no gene match. CDR3: CASTGGTGNRNQPQHF. In DNA, the CDR3 is TGTGCCAGCACCGGGGGGACAGGGAATCGCAATCAGCCCCAGCATTTT.

This clone occurred a few times. The rearrangement uses TRBV2 and TRBJ2-1, with D perhaps TRBD1 (6 bases). The V gene's germline CDR1 is SNHLY and CDR2 FYNNEI. Trimming took off 8 bases at V and 7 bases at J, with 18 bases between the two ends. The length of the CDR3 is 14 residues. Here the CDR3 DNA reads TGTGCCAGCGCCGGGACATCCAAGGGGAATGAGCAGTTCTTC. It yields the protein CASAGTSKGNEQFF.

CDR3 DNA sequence: TGCGCCAGCAGCTTAAGCGGCAACACGGGGACTGAAGCTTTCTTT. This translates into CASSLSGNTGTEAFF. This chain uses TRBV5-1 with TRBJ1-1; no firm D call. Trimming removed 2 bases at V and 5 bases at J, with 16 bases between. Germline V gene lookup returns CDR1 SGHRS and CDR2 YFSETQ. The CDR3 has 15 amino acids.

Comment on this clone: This CDR3 is also generated by other DNA sequences in the sample. The V and J genes are TRBV6-5 and TRBJ2-5, with D perhaps matching TRBD2 (6 bases). The V end was cut by 3 bases, the J end by 5 bases, with 10 bases between. The CDR3 is 13 amino acids. Germline V gene sequence: CDR1 MNHEY, CDR2 SVGAGI. The CDR3 spells CASSYSGVETQYF. CDR3 DNA sequence: TGTGCCAGCAGTTATTCGGGGGTCGAGACCCAGTACTTC.

The rearrangement joins TRBV30 to TRBJ1-3; maybe TRBD1 (5 bases). The CDR3 length is 15 residues. CDR1 GTSNPN and CDR2 SVGIG come from the germline V gene (reference sequence). Trimming cost V 2 bases and J 0 bases, with 11 bases left between them. In nucleotides, the CDR3 is TGTGCCTGGAGTAGGGACCTCAACTCTGGAAACACCATATATTTT. Its protein product is CAWSRDLNSGNTIYF.

This chain joins TRBV6-1 and TRBJ1-6; D call uncertain. Trimming cost V 8 bases and J 5 bases, with 10 bases left between them. The CDR3 spans 13 residues. Per germline, CDR1 MNHNS and CDR2 SASEGT. This CDR3 reads CASHSGDNSPLHF. The CDR3 nucleotides read TGTGCCAGCCACTCAGGAGATAATTCACCCCTCCACTTT.

In its sample, this clone was seen a few times. V and J are TRBV7-9 and TRBJ2-1, with a possible D match to TRBD1 (6 bases). Trimming shortened V by 4 bases and J by 8 bases, and 9 bases separated the two germline ends. This CDR3 is 12 amino acids long. From germline, CDR1 is SEHNR and CDR2 FQNEAQ (reference sequence). The CDR3 DNA is TGTGCCAGCAGCTCACAGGGTTATGAGCAGTTCTTC. Translated, it gives CASSSQGYEQFF.

The genes are TRBV7-3 and TRBJ1-6, with a tentative D call TRBD1 (5 bases). Per germline, CDR1 SGHTA and CDR2 FQGTGA. The CDR3 runs 18 residues. Trimming took off 1 base at V and 10 bases at J, with 23 bases between the two ends. The CDR3 DNA sequence: TGTGCCAGCAGCTTAAGTGGCAGGGAATTGGGGACTAAGTCACCCCTCCACTTT. This translates into CASSLSGRELGTKSPLHF.

There are a few counts of this clone. The genes are TRBV14 and TRBJ1-1; 7 nucleotides align to TRBD1. V shed 1 base and J 1 base; nucleotides not matched to a gene: 9. The CDR3 contains 17 residues. In germline, CDR1 is SGHDN, CDR2 FVKESK. CDR3 loop: CASSQAGTADTNTEAFF. The CDR3, as DNA: TGTGCCAGCAGCCAAGCCGGGACAGCGGACACGAACACTGAAGCTTTCTTT. Supplemented by reference TRBV14 and TRBJ1-1, the full variable domain reads EAGVTQFPSHSVIEKGQTVTLRCDPISGHDNLYWYRRVMGKEIKFLLHFVKESKQDESGMPNNRFLAERTGGTYSTLKVQPAELEDSGVYFCASSQAGTADTNTEAFFGQGTRLTVV.

This clone was counted only a few times. The V and J genes are TRBV9 and TRBJ2-1, with a weak D call TRBD2 (8 bases). V lost 4 bases to trimming and J lost 3 bases, with 20 bases between them. The CDR3 covers 17 residues. CDR1 and CDR2 from the germline V gene are SGDLS and YYNGEE. The CDR3 loop is CASSPRGGAGGYNEQFF. The CDR3 coding sequence is TGTGCCAGCAGCCCCAGGGGGGGTGCGGGGGGCTACAATGAGCAGTTCTTC. Full variable domain (outside the CDR3, taken from reference TRBV9 and TRBJ2-1): DSGVTQTPKHLITATGQRVTLRCSPRSGDLSVYWYQQSLDQGLQFLIQYYNGEERAKGNILERFSAQQFPDLHSELNLSSLELGDSALYFCASSPRGGAGGYNEQFFGPGTRLTVL.

This clone came up a few times. The chain combines TRBV29-1 with TRBJ2-7, with a possible D match to TRBD2 (6 bases). CDR1 and CDR2 (germline): SQVTM, ANQGSEA. The CDR3 consists of 15 residues. V was pared by 4 bases and J by 3 bases, with 19 bases between. The CDR3 spells CSVVGGPGRNYEQYF. DNA of the CDR3: TGCAGCGTTGTGGGGGGACCAGGGAGGAACTACGAGCAGTACTTC.

V gene TRBV18 combines with J gene TRBJ1-5, with a possible D match to TRBD1 (5 bases). This CDR3 comprises 15 residues. The germline V and J ends were trimmed by 4 bases and 4 bases, with 14 bases remaining between them. Germline V gives CDR1 KGHSH, CDR2 LQKENI. CDR3: CASSLEVGGNQPQHF. DNA for the CDR3: TGTGCCAGCTCACTTGAAGTCGGGGGGAATCAGCCCCAGCATTTT.

CDR3 sequence (DNA): TGTGCCAGCAGCCAAGATCCGAGGCAGGGACGAGTAGATCCTCAGCCCCAGCATTTT. This sequence encodes CASSQDPRQGRVDPQPQHF. This chain joins TRBV4-2 and TRBJ1-5; tentative D call: TRBD1 (5 bases). CDR3 length equals 19 residues. Germline CDR1 LGHNA, CDR2 YNFKEQ. V dropped 0 bases and J dropped 6 bases, with 24 bases sitting between them.

This chain links TRBV11-3 with TRBJ2-7, with a weak D call TRBD2 (7 bases). V lost 6 bases to trimming and J lost 3 bases, with 21 bases between them. Germline CDR1 is SGHNT and CDR2 is YENEEA. The CDR3 covers 16 residues. CDR3 in amino acids: CASRPAGGLPGYEQYF. The CDR3 DNA sequence: TGTGCCAGCAGACCCGCCGGGGGGCTCCCGGGCTACGAGCAGTACTTC.

J is TRBJ1-4 and V is TRBV25-1; a weak D match, TRBD1 (5 bases). The V end lost 6 bases, the J end lost 8 bases, and 13 bases lay between the germline ends. Germline V lookup: CDR1 MGHDK, CDR2 SYGVNS. There are 13 residues in the CDR3. The CDR3 reads CASRPGIGEKLFF. As DNA, the CDR3 is TGTGCCAGCAGACCAGGGATTGGAGAAAAACTGTTTTTT.

This clone has just one count. The chain couples TRBV5-1 to TRBJ1-1; D is ambiguous. Germline CDR1 SGHRS, CDR2 YFSETQ. With 1 base removed from V and 4 bases from J, the gap between germline ends came to 11 bases. The CDR3 totals 14 residues. CDR3 residues: CASSLSGLGTEAFF. The CDR3 nucleotides are TGCGCCAGCAGCTTGTCCGGGCTCGGCACTGAAGCTTTCTTT.

The chain combines TRBV29-1 with TRBJ1-2; perhaps TRBD1 as D (6 bases). This CDR3 comprises 13 residues. Between the trimmed V and J ends, which lost 5 bases and 8 bases, there was a span of 18 bases. Germline V CDR1 and CDR2: SQVTM, ANQGSEA. The CDR3 spells CSVKKTGHLGYTF. The CDR3 DNA sequence: TGCAGCGTTAAAAAAACAGGGCATCTAGGCTACACCTTC.

The V and J genes are TRBV7-6 and TRBJ2-6; D unclear. V was cut by 1 base and J by 2 bases, with 3 bases left in between. Germline V CDR1 and CDR2: SGHVS, FNYEAQ. The CDR3 loop spans 14 amino acids. The CDR3 DNA reads TGTGCCAGCAGCTTAGTAACTGGGGCCAACGTCCTGACTTTC. This gives the protein CASSLVTGANVLTF.

This clone was recorded a few times. V is TRBV9 and J is TRBJ2-3, with D possibly being TRBD2 (7 bases). Trimming removed 3 bases from V and 2 bases from J, with 13 bases in between. This CDR3 has 15 amino acids. Germline V gives CDR1 SGDLS, CDR2 YYNGEE. The DNA for the CDR3 is TGTGCCAGCAGCGAAAGGGGGGGTCCCACAGATACGCAGTATTTT. It codes for CASSERGGPTDTQYF. The full variable domain, its missing parts supplied by reference TRBV9 and TRBJ2-3, is DSGVTQTPKHLITATGQRVTLRCSPRSGDLSVYWYQQSLDQGLQFLIQYYNGEERAKGNILERFSAQQFPDLHSELNLSSLELGDSALYFCASSERGGPTDTQYFGPGTRLTVL.

The V gene is TRBV4-2, the J gene TRBJ2-6; D not resolved. CDR1 is LGHNA, CDR2 YNFKEQ, per germline. The ends were cut back, 2 bases at V and 0 bases at J, with 11 bases in the middle. The CDR3 spans 17 residues. CDR3 coding DNA: TGTGCCAGCAGCCAATCTTCAACGGGCTCTGGGGCCAACGTCCTGACTTTC. Its translation: CASSQSSTGSGANVLTF.

This clone was counted only a few times. The CDR3 DNA follows: TGTGCCAGTAGTATTACCGGCAGGGGTTCTGGGGCCAACGTCCTGACTTTC. This translates into CASSITGRGSGANVLTF. V is TRBV19 and J is TRBJ2-6, with a possible D match to TRBD1 (6 bases). V was trimmed by 3 bases and J by 1 base, leaving 13 bases between them. CDR3 length equals 17 residues. CDR1 LNHDA and CDR2 SQIVND come from the germline V gene (reference sequence).

This clone was seen a few times. Other DNA variants within this sample encode the same CDR3. This sequence joins TRBV11-2 and TRBJ2-5; a weak D match, TRBD2 (6 bases). This CDR3 comprises 13 residues. Germline V CDR1 and CDR2: SGHAT, FQNNGV. Trimming took off 3 bases at V and 4 bases at J, with 9 bases between the two ends. The CDR3 DNA follows: TGTGCCAGCAGCTTGGGCGGGGCAGAGACCCAGTACTTC. Translated: CASSLGGAETQYF.

This clone was found a few times. V usage is TRBV27 and J usage is TRBJ2-3; D is possibly TRBD1 or TRBD2 (5 bases each). Trimming removed 6 bases from V and 0 bases from J, with 13 bases in between. This CDR3 is 15 amino acids long. Germline CDR1 is MNHEY and CDR2 is SMNVEV (reference sequence). The CDR3 coding sequence is TGTGCCAGCAGCCGGGGCCCAACTAGCACAGATACGCAGTATTTT. Protein product: CASSRGPTSTDTQYF.

A few counts support this clone. The V call is TRBV29-1, the J call TRBJ2-1; 15 nucleotides align to TRBD2. The CDR3 loop spans 15 amino acids. The germline gives CDR1 SQVTM, CDR2 ANQGSEA. Trimming cost V 7 bases and J 7 bases; bases outside gene matches: 8. In DNA, the CDR3 is TGCAGCGCCGGCAGGACTAGCGGGGGGGCAAATGAGCAGTTCTTC. It translates to CSAGRTSGGANEQFF.